What follows are 10 T cell receptor beta chains derived from one specimen sequenced in a study of OX40 agonist ivuxolimab in advanced cancers. TCRdb keeps only in-frame clones here, not all; method: immunoSEQ multiplex PCR. The sample lists 8,000 or so clones; around 91% were seen once. The sequencing here drew on CD4+ or CD8+ T cells sorted from blood, taken in a trial of the OX40 agonist ivuxolimab. These receptors all stem from an adult with an advanced solid tumor such as melanoma, head and neck, liver or kidney cancer.

V gene TRBV2 combines with J gene TRBJ2-3; 10 nucleotides align to TRBD2. This CDR3 has 14 amino acids. V trimming: 4 bases; J trimming: 3 bases; junction bases outside the gene matches: 1. CDR1 is SNHLY and CDR2 is FYNNEI in the germline V gene. The CDR3 nucleotides are TGTGCCAGCAGTGCTAGCGGGAGAACAGATACGCAGTATTTT. This sequence encodes CASSASGRTDTQYF.

This chain connects TRBV5-5 to TRBJ1-5; D gene uncertain. Per germline, CDR1 SGHKS and CDR2 YYEKEE (reference sequence). Trimming stripped 4 bases from V and 9 bases from J, with 26 bases between. The CDR3 has 17 amino acids. Written as DNA, the CDR3 is TGTGCCAGCAGCCGCAGTTGGGAGGCCCCGGTAGGGCGGCCCCAGCATTTT. Translating it yields CASSRSWEAPVGRPQHF.

The CDR3 DNA reads as TGTGCCAGCAGCTTAGAGTCAGGCGGACACACTGAAGCTTTCTTT. Residues: CASSLESGGHTEAFF. The chain joins TRBV11-3 to TRBJ1-1; D is unclear. The CDR3 has 15 residues. V was trimmed by 0 bases and J by 3 bases, leaving 11 bases between them. Germline-derived CDR1 and CDR2 are SGHNT and YENEEA.

This chain joins TRBV18 and TRBJ2-3; 7 bases align to TRBD1. The length of the CDR3 is 15 residues. Germline CDR1 is KGHSH and CDR2 is LQKENI. V lost 6 bases to trimming and J lost 0 bases; unmatched junction nucleotides: 6. This CDR3 is CASSRTGSSTDTQYF. CDR3 in DNA: TGTGCCAGCTCGCGGACAGGATCTAGCACAGATACGCAGTATTTT.

The rearrangement joins TRBV11-2 to TRBJ1-1; D is unclear. V lost 3 bases to trimming and J lost 10 bases, with 12 bases between them. CDR3 length equals 12 residues. CDR1 and CDR2 from the germline V gene are SGHAT and FQNNGV. The DNA of the CDR3 is TGTGCCAGCAGCTTTTTTGAGCCGGGAGCTTTCTTT. Its protein product is CASSFFEPGAFF.

The rearrangement joins TRBV27 to TRBJ2-1, with TRBD2 matching 10 bases. This CDR3 region has 13 residues. V dropped 5 bases and J dropped 9; count of bases not matched to a gene: 4. Germline lookup yields CDR1 MNHEY and CDR2 SMNVEV (reference sequence). CDR3 sequence reads: CASSPLAGAEQFF. The DNA of the CDR3 is TGTGCCAGCAGTCCGCTAGCGGGAGCTGAGCAGTTCTTC.

The chain links TRBV10-3 to TRBJ2-7; the D call may be TRBD1 or TRBD2 (5 bases each). CDR3 length: 16 amino acids. Trimming stripped 4 bases from V and 6 bases from J, with 22 bases between. CDR1 is ENHRY and CDR2 is SYGVKD in the germline V gene. The CDR3 nucleotides are TGTGCCATCAGTGCCCCCTCGGGGCGCAGCAGAATCGAGCAGTACTTC. Amino acid sequence: CAISAPSGRSRIEQYF.

This chain uses TRBV19 with TRBJ2-1; 11 bases are shared with TRBD2. The CDR3 runs 15 residues. From germline, CDR1 is LNHDA and CDR2 SQIVND (reference sequence). V lost 5 bases and J lost 10; bases outside the gene matches: 10. In DNA form, the CDR3 reads TGTGCCAGTAGTGTTTCCCTAGCGGGAGGAGGAGAGCAGTTCTTC. Translating it yields CASSVSLAGGGEQFF. The full variable domain, with the rest looked up from reference TRBV19 and TRBJ2-1, is DGGITQSPKYLFRKEGQNVTLSCEQNLNHDAMYWYRQDPGQGLRLIYYSQIVNDFQKGDIAEGYSVSREKKESFPLTVTSAQKNPTAFYLCASSVSLAGGGEQFFGPGTRLTVL.

The chain links TRBV7-9 to TRBJ2-7; D not resolved. Germline V gives CDR1 SEHNR, CDR2 FQNEAQ (reference sequence). The germline V and J ends were trimmed by 7 bases and 5 bases, with 9 bases remaining between them. CDR3 length: 11 residues. CDR3 region: CASTYLNEQYF. The CDR3 DNA reads as TGTGCCAGCACCTACCTTAACGAGCAGTACTTC.

Only one count was recorded for this clone. This chain links TRBV5-1 with TRBJ2-7; 7 nucleotides match TRBD2. This CDR3 has 18 residues. The germline gives CDR1 SGHRS, CDR2 YFSETQ. The junction had 14 bases not matched to a gene; V was cut back by 0 bases and J by 2 bases. CDR3 sequence (DNA): TGCGCCAGCAGCTTGGTGCTAGCGGCTGGGGTCGGGGCCTACGAGCAGTACTTC. It translates to CASSLVLAAGVGAYEQYF.